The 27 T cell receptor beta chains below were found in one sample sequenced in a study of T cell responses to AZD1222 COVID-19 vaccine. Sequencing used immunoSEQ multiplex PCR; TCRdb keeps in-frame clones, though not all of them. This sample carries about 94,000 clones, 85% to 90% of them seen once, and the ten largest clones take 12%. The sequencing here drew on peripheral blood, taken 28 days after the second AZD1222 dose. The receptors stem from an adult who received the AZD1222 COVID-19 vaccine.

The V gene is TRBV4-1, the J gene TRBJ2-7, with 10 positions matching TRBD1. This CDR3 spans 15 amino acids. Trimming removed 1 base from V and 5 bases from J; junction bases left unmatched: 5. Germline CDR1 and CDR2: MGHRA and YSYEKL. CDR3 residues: CASSQVSGQGNEQYF. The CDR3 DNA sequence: TGCGCCAGCAGCCAAGTTTCGGGACAGGGGAACGAGCAGTACTTC.

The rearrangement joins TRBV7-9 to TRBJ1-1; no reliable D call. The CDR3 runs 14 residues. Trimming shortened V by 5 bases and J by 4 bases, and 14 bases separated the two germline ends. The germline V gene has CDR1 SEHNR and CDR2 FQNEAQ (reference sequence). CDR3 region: CASSPREAGTEAFF. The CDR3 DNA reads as TGTGCCAGCAGCCCTAGAGAGGCAGGCACTGAAGCTTTCTTT.

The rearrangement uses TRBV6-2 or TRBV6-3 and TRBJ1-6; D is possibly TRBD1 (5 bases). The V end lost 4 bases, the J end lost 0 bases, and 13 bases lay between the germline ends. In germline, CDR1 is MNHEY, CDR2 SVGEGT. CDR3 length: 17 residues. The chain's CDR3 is CASSFRQISSYNSPLHF. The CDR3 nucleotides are TGTGCCAGCAGTTTTCGACAGATCAGCTCCTATAATTCACCCCTCCACTTT.

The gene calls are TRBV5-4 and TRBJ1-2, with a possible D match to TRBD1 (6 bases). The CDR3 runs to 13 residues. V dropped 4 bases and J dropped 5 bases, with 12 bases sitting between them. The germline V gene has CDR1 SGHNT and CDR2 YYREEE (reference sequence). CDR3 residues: CASSPAGAYGYTF. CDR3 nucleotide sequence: TGTGCCAGCAGCCCCGCAGGGGCGTATGGCTACACCTTC.

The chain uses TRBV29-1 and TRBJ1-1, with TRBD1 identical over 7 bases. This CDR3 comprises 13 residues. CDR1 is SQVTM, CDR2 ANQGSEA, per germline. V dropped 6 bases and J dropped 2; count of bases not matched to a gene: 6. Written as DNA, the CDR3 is TGCAGCGTGTCAAGGGGGCTAAACACTGAAGCTTTCTTT. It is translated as CSVSRGLNTEAFF.

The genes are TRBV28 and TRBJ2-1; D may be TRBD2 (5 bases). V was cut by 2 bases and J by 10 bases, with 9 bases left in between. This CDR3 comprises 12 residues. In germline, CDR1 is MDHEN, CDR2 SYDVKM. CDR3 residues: CASSLTRGEQFF. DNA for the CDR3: TGTGCCAGCAGTTTAACTCGGGGAGAGCAGTTCTTC.

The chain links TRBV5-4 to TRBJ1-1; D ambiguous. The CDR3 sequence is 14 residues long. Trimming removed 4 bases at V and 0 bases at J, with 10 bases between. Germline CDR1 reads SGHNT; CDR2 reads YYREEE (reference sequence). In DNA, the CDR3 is TGTGCCAGCAGCCTTCGGAGGATGAACACTGAAGCTTTCTTT. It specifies CASSLRRMNTEAFF.

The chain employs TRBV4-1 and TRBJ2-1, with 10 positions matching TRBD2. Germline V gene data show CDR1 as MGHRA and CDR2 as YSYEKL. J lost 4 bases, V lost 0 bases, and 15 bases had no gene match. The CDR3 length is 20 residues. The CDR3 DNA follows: TGCGCCAGCAGCCAAGAGGAACTAGCGGGAACCAAATTAGGATACAATGAGCAGTTCTTC. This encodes CASSQEELAGTKLGYNEQFF.

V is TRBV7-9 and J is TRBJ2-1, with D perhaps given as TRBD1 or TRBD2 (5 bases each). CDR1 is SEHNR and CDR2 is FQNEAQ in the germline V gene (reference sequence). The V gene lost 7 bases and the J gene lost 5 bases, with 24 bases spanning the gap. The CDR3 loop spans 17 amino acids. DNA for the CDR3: TGTGCCAGCACCCCTTCGAGAGGACAACCGGGACACAATGAGCAGTTCTTC. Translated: CASTPSRGQPGHNEQFF. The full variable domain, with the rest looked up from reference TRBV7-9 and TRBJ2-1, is DTGVSQNPRHKITKRGQNVTFRCDPISEHNRLYWYRQTLGQGPEFLTYFQNEAQLEKSRLLSDRFSAERPKGSFSTLEIQRTEQGDSAMYLCASTPSRGQPGHNEQFFGPGTRLTVL.

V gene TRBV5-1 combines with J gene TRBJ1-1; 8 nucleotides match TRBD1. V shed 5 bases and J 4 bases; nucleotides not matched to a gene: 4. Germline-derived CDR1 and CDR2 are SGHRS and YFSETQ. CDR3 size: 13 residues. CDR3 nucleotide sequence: TGCGCCAGCAGGACAGGGGCTAGCACTGAAGCTTTCTTT. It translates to CASRTGASTEAFF.

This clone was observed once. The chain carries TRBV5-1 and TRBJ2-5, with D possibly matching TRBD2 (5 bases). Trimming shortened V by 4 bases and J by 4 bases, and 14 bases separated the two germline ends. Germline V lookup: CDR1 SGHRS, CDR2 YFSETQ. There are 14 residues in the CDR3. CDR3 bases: TGCGCCAGCAGCGCGGGTGGTCGCGGAGAGACCCAGTACTTC. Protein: CASSAGGRGETQYF.

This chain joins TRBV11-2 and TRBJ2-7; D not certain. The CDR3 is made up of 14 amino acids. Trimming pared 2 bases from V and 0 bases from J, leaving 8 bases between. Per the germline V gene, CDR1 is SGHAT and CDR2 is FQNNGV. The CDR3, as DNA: TGTGCCAGCAGCTTACCGCCAAACTCCTACGAGCAGTACTTC. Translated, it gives CASSLPPNSYEQYF.

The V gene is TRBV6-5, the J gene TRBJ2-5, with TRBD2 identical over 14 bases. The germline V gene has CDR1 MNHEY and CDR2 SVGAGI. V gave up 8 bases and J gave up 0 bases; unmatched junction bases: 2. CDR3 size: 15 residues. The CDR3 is CASRLAGGYQETQYF. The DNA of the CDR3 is TGTGCCAGCCGACTAGCGGGGGGGTACCAAGAGACCCAGTACTTC.

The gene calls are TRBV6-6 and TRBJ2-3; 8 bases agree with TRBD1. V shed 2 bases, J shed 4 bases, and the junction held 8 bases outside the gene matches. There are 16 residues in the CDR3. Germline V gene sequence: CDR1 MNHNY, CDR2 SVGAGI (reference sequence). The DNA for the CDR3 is TGTGCCAGCAGTTACCCGACAGGGGCCAGTGCAGATACGCAGTATTTT. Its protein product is CASSYPTGASADTQYF.

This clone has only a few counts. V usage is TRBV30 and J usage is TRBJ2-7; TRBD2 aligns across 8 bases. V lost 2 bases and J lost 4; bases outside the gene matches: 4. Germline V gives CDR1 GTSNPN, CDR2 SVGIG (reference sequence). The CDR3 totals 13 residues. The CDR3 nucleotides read TGTGCCTGGAGTTGGAGCGGGAGTTACGAGCAGTACTTC. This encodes CAWSWSGSYEQYF.

The CDR3 protein is CASSWDRAGETQYF. For the CDR3, the DNA is TGCGCCAGCAGCTGGGACAGGGCTGGAGAGACCCAGTACTTC. The chain links TRBV5-1 to TRBJ2-5; 9 bases fit TRBD1. V dropped 3 bases and J dropped 4; count of bases not matched to a gene: 4. In germline, CDR1 is SGHRS, CDR2 YFSETQ. This CDR3 has 14 residues.

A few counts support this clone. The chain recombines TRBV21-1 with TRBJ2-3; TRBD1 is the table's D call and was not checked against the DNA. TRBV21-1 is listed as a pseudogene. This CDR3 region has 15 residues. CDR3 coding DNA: TGTGCCAGCAGCCTCCGGGACAGGGCTAGGGATACGCAGTATTTT. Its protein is CASSLRDRARDTQYF.

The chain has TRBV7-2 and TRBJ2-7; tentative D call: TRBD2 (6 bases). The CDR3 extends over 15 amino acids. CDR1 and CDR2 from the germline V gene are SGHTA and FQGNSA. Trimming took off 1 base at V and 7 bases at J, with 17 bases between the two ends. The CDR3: CASSLVGGVRVEQYF. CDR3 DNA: TGTGCCAGCAGCTTAGTGGGGGGTGTGCGGGTGGAGCAGTACTTC. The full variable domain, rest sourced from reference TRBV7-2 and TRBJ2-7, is GAGVSQSPSNKVTEKGKDVELRCDPISGHTALYWYRQSLGQGLEFLIYFQGNSAPDKSGLPSDRFSAERTGGSVSTLTIQRTQQEDSAVYLCASSLVGGVRVEQYFGPGTRLTVT.

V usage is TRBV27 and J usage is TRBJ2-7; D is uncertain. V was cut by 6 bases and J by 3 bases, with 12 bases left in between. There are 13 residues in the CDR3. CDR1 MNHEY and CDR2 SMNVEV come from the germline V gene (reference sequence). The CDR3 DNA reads TGTGCCAGCAGCCCCGGTTATGTCTACGAGCAGTACTTC. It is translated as CASSPGYVYEQYF.

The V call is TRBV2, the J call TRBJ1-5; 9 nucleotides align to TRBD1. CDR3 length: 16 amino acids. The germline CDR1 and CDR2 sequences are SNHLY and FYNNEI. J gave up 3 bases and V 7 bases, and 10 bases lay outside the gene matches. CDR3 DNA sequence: TGTGCCAGCAAAGGGGACAGGGATACCACCAATCAGCCCCAGCATTTT. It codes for CASKGDRDTTNQPQHF.

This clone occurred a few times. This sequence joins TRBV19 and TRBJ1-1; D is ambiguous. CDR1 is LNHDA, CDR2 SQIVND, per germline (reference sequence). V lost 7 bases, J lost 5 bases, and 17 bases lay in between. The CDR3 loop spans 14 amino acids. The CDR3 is CASNRANRGTEAFF. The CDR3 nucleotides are TGTGCCAGTAATCGGGCTAACCGAGGGACTGAAGCTTTCTTT.

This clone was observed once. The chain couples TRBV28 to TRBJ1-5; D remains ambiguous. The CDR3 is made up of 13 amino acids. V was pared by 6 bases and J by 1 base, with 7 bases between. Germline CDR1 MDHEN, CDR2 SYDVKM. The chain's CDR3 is CASRTWSNQPQHF. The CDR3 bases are TGTGCCAGCAGAACGTGGAGCAATCAGCCCCAGCATTTT.

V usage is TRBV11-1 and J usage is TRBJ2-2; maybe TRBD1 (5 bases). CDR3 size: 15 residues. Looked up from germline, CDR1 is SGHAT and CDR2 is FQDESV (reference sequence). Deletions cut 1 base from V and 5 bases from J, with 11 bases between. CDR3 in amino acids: CASSLGRQGTGELFF. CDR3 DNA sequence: TGTGCCAGCAGCTTAGGGCGTCAGGGAACCGGGGAGCTGTTTTTT. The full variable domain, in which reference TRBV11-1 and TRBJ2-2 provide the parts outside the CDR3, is EAEVAQSPRYKITEKSQAVAFWCDPISGHATLYWYRQILGQGPELLVQFQDESVVDDSQLPKDRFSAERLKGVDSTLKIQPAELGDSAMYLCASSLGRQGTGELFFGEGSRLTVL.

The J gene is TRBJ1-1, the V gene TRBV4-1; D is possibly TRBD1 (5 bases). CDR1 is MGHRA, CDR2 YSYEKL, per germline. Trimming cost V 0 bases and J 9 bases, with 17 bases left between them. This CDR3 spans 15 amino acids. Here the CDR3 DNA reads TGCGCCAGCAGCCAAGATTCCATGACGGGACGGAAAGCTTTCTTT. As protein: CASSQDSMTGRKAFF.

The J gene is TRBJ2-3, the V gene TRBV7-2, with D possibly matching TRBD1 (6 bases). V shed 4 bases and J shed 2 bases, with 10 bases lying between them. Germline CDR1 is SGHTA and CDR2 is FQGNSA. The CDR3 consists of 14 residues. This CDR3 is CASSWDTDTDTQYF. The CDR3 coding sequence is TGTGCCAGCAGCTGGGACACAGACACAGATACGCAGTATTTT.

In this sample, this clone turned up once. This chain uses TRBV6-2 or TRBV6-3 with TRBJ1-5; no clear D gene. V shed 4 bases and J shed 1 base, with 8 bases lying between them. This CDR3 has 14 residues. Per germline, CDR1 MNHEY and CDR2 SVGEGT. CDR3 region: CASSWGLSNQPQHF. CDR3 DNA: TGTGCCAGCAGTTGGGGTCTCAGCAATCAGCCCCAGCATTTT.

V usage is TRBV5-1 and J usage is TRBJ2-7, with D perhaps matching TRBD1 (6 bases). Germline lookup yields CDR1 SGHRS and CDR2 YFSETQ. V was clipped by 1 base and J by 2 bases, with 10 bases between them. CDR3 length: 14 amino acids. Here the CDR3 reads CASSLNRAAYEQYF. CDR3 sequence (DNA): TGCGCCAGCAGCTTGAACAGGGCAGCCTACGAGCAGTACTTC.